Detailed here is one TCR beta chain. Trimming took 6 bases from V and 2 from J; bases not matched to a gene: 6. CDR3 length: 15 residues. In germline, CDR1 is SNHLY, CDR2 FYNNEI. This specimen belongs to a study of T cell changes during pregnancy in multiple sclerosis. Sequenced by immunoSEQ multiplex PCR; TCRdb stores in-frame clones only, minus some. The sample contains about 57,000 clones, approximately 89% of which appear only once. The chain has TRBV2 and TRBJ1-5, with 8 nucleotides matching TRBD1. This TCR was sampled from a female donor in good health, enrolled as a control in a pregnancy study. This specimen was peripheral blood, taken after pregnancy. CDR3 sequence (DNA): TGTGCCAGCAGGGACAGGGTAAAGGGCAATCAGCCCCAGCATTTT. Amino acids: CASRDRVKGNQPQHF.